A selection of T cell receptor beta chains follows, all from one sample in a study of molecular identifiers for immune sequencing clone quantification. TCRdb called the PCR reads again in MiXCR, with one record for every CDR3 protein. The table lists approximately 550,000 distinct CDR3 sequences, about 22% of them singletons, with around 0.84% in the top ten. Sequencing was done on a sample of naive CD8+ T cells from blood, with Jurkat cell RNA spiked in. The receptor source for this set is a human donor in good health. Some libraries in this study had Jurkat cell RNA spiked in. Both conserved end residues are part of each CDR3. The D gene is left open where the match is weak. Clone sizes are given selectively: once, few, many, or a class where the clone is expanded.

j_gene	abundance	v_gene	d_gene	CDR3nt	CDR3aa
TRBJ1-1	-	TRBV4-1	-	TGCGCCAGCAGCCAGTTGGTATCAGGGGCCACTGAAGCTTTCTTT	CASSQLVSGATEAFF
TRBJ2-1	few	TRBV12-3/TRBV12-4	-	TGTGCCAGCAGTATCCCGGGACATGGCACCGGGGAGCAGTTCTTC	CASSIPGHGTGEQFF
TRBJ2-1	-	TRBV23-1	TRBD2	TGCGCCAGCAGTCAATCGTCCAGGGGGACCGGGACTAGCATCAATGAGCAGTTCTTC	CASSQSSRGTGTSINEQFF
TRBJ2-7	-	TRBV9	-	TGTGCCAGCAGCGTAGAAGACCAGCCCGGGTACGAGCAGTACTTC	CASSVEDQPGYEQYF
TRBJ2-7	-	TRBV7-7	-	TGTGCTAGCAGCCCTAGTCCCTCTCGTTACGAGCAGTACTTC	CASSPSPSRYEQYF
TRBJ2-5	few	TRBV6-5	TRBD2	TGTGCCAGCAGTTCCACCCCTGGACTAGCGGGGGGGGGGAGAGAGACCCAGTACTTC	CASSSTPGLAGGGRETQYF
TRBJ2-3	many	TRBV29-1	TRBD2	TGCCTTGCAAGCGGGGACCAGGGAACAGATACGCAGTATTTT	CLASGDQGTDTQYF
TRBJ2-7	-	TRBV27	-	TGTGCCAGCAGTCCGACGACGGACAGCTCCTACGAGCAGTACTTC	CASSPTTDSSYEQYF
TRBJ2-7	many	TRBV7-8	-	TGTGCCAGCAGCTCCAGGGAAGCCTACGAGCAGTACTTC	CASSSREAYEQYF
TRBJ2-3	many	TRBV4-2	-	TGTGCCAGCAGCCATGGAGGGTTTAGCACAGATACGCAGTATTTT	CASSHGGFSTDTQYF
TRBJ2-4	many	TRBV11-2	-	TGTGCCAGCAGCCCCGTTCAGGACATTCAGTACTTC	CASSPVQDIQYF
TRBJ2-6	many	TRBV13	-	TGTGCCAGCAGCTTAGGGATATCTGGGGCCAACGTCCTGACTTTC	CASSLGISGANVLTF
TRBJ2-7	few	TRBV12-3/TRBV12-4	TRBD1	TGTGCCAGCAGGTACTCCGGGGACAGGCGGATCTACGAGCAGTACTTC	CASRYSGDRRIYEQYF
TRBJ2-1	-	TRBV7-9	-	TGTGGGGAGCATGAGCAGTTCTTC	CGEHEQFF
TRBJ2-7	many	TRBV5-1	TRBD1	TGCGCCAGCAGCTTGGAGGGGACAGGGGTGGTCGAGCAGTACTTC	CASSLEGTGVVEQYF
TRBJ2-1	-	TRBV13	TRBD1	TGTGCCAGCAGCTCAAACAGGGGTCCGCAGTTCTTC	CASSSNRGPQFF
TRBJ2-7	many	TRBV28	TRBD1	TGTGCCAGCAGTTTCGACAGGGACGAGCAGTACTTC	CASSFDRDEQYF
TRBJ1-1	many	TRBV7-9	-	TGTGCCAGCAGCCCCCCGCAGGGTCCCCCTGAAGCTTTCTTT	CASSPPQGPPEAFF
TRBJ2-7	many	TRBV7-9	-	TGTGCCAGCAGCAACGCGCAGAGATTCTCCTACGAGCAGTACTTC	CASSNAQRFSYEQYF
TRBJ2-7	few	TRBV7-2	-	TGTGCCAGCAGTTTTTTTCCCTCGTCGGGCTACGAGCAGTACTTC	CASSFFPSSGYEQYF
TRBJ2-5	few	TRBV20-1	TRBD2	TGCAGTGCTAGGTCCCGTAGCGGGGGGGACTGGACCCAGTACTTC	CSARSRSGGDWTQYF
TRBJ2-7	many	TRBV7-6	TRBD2	TGTGCCAGCAGCTTAGATGCGGGGGAAGCCTACGAGCAGTACTTC	CASSLDAGEAYEQYF
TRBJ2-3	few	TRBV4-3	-	TGCGCCAGCAGCCAAGAGGGGGCAGGGCCCCTTAGCACAGATACGCAGTATTTT	CASSQEGAGPLSTDTQYF
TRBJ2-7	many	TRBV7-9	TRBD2	TGTGCCAGCAGCTTAGACGGGAGGGCCTACGAGCAGTACTTC	CASSLDGRAYEQYF
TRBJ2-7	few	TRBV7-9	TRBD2	TGTGCCAGCAGCTTAGTTACTAGCGGGGTCTACGAGCAGTACTTC	CASSLVTSGVYEQYF
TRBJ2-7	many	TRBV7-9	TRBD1	TGTGCCAGCAGCTCACCTAACAGGGGGACGCGAAGCGAGCAGTACTTC	CASSSPNRGTRSEQYF
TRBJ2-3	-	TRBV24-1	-	TGTGCCACCAGTGGGGCGGCATTCAATACGCAGTATTTT	CATSGAAFNTQYF
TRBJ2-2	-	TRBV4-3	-	TGCGCCAGCAGCCACGGGGCGCCGAACACCGGGGAGCTGTTTTTT	CASSHGAPNTGELFF
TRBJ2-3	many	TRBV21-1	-	TGTGCCAGCAGCACTCCGGGACGTAACAGCACAGATACGCAGTATTTT	CASSTPGRNSTDTQYF
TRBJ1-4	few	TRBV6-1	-	TGTGCCAGCAGTTCTGACCGAGCAACTAATGAAAAACTGTTTTTT	CASSSDRATNEKLFF
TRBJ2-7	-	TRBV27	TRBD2	TGTGCCAGCAGTTTATCGGGACTAGCTCAACTGTATCTCTCCTACGAGCAGTACTTC	CASSLSGLAQLYLSYEQYF
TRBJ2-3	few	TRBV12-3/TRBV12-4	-	TGTGCCAGCAGTCTTTACGCCCCAGGCGGCGCAGATACGCAGTATTTT	CASSLYAPGGADTQYF
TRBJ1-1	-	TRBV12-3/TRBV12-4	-	TGTGCCAGCAGTCCGGTAGTAGGGCCTGAAGCTTTCTTT	CASSPVVGPEAFF
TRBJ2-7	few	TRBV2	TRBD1	TGTGCCAGCAGCGACCCACTTATGACAGGGAGCTCCTACGAGCAGTACTTC	CASSDPLMTGSSYEQYF
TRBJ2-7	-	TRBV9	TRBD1	TGTGCCAGCAGCCCCCGCGGACAGGGCCTCCATGTGGAGGGTGACGAGCAGTACTTC	CASSPRGQGLHVEGDEQYF
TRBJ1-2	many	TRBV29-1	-	TGCAGCGTTCCACCCCAGAACCCCTATGGCTACACCTTC	CSVPPQNPYGYTF
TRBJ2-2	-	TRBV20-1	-	TGCAGTGCTAGAGATCCCGTCAGTAGGCTCACCGGGGAGCTGTTTTTT	CSARDPVSRLTGELFF
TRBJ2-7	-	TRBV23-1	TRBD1	TGCGCCAGCAGTCAGTCCGGACGGGACAGCCTCTACGAGCAGTACTTC	CASSQSGRDSLYEQYF